Below, 28 T cell receptor beta chains from the same sample are listed, as sequenced in a study of T cell repertoires in aging, cancer and after chemotherapy. TRB rearrangements spanning V, D and J were amplified using mixed TRB-A/B primers. TCRdb passed the multiplex PCR reads through MiXCR, listing each CDR3 protein once. The sample lists about 11,000 distinct CDR3 sequences, less than 30% occurring once. Peripheral blood genomic DNA, not sorted cells or RNA, was the template. Sequencing was done on a sample of blood. Source of these receptors: a human donor in good health.

The gene calls are TRBV6-5 and TRBJ2-5; 10 bases are shared with TRBD1. V shed 9 bases, J shed 4 bases, and the junction held 5 bases outside the gene matches. CDR1 MNHEY and CDR2 SVGAGI come from the germline V gene. This CDR3 has 13 residues. CDR3 protein: CASKGTGVETQYF. CDR3 DNA sequence: TGTGCCAGTAAGGGGACAGGGGTAGAGACCCAGTACTTC.

This clonotype is medium-sized by share. J is TRBJ2-7 and V is TRBV6-1; D is perhaps TRBD2 (6 bases). There are 15 residues in the CDR3. Deletions cut 3 bases from V and 2 bases from J, with 14 bases between. Germline CDR1 is MNHNS and CDR2 is SASEGT. This chain's CDR3 is CASSDLGTATYEQYF. CDR3 in DNA: TGTGCCAGCAGTGATTTAGGGACTGCGACCTACGAGCAGTACTTC.

A single count supports this clonotype. The rearrangement links TRBV11-3 to TRBJ2-3; 7 nucleotides match TRBD1. The V gene's germline CDR1 is SGHNT and CDR2 YENEEA. V lost 5 bases and J lost 6; bases outside the gene matches: 14. The CDR3 runs 16 residues. CDR3 sequence reads: CASSPGTVGASDTQYF. Written as DNA, the CDR3 is TGTGCCAGCAGCCCGGGGACAGTCGGGGCCTCGGATACGCAGTATTTT.

The V and J genes are TRBV15 and TRBJ2-7; D gene ambiguous. The CDR3 spans 16 residues. Germline V lookup: CDR1 LNHNV, CDR2 YYDKDF (reference sequence). The V end was cut by 0 bases, the J end by 2 bases, with 14 bases between. Here the CDR3 reads CATSRDPGGATYEQYF. In DNA, the CDR3 is TGTGCCACCAGCAGAGATCCGGGCGGAGCAACCTACGAGCAGTACTTC.

V usage is TRBV7-9 and J usage is TRBJ1-2, with 7 bases matching TRBD1. Unmatched junction bases numbered 10, after V lost 5 bases and J lost 1 base. CDR3 length equals 16 residues. Germline V lookup: CDR1 SEHNR, CDR2 FQNEAQ (reference sequence). The CDR3 nucleotides read TGTGCCAGCAGCCCATATGGGACAGAGAATAACTATGGCTACACCTTC. Encoded protein: CASSPYGTENNYGYTF.

The CDR3 protein is CASSQEQDYEQYF. DNA for the CDR3: TGCGCCAGCAGCCAAGAACAGGACTACGAGCAGTACTTC. V is TRBV4-3 and J is TRBJ2-7; the D gene is possibly TRBD1 (5 bases). Germline CDR1 LGHNA, CDR2 YSLEER. This CDR3 spans 13 amino acids. The V and J ends lost 0 bases and 3 bases respectively, with 6 bases between them.

V and J are TRBV27 and TRBJ2-7, with a weak D call TRBD1 (6 bases). The CDR3 totals 13 residues. Trimming left V 6 bases short and J 4 bases short, with 13 bases between. Germline lookup yields CDR1 MNHEY and CDR2 SMNVEV (reference sequence). The CDR3: CASRPGQHYEQYF. CDR3 in DNA: TGTGCCAGCAGGCCCGGACAGCATTACGAGCAGTACTTC.

This clonotype was counted a few times. CDR3 sequence reads: CASSLPTDTQYF. The CDR3 nucleotides read TGTGCCAGCAGTCTACCCACAGATACGCAGTATTTT. This chain connects TRBV27 to TRBJ2-3; unclear D gene. V was cut by 5 bases and J by 2 bases, with 5 bases left in between. There are 12 residues in the CDR3. CDR1 is MNHEY and CDR2 is SMNVEV in the germline V gene (reference sequence).

This chain connects TRBV28 to TRBJ1-5; 7 nucleotides agree with TRBD1. The CDR3 has 15 amino acids. Germline V gene data show CDR1 as MDHEN and CDR2 as SYDVKM. Germline trimming cut 4 bases from V and 1 base from J; bases unmatched to any gene: 4. CDR3 DNA: TGTGCCAGCAGTTCCTCGGACAGGAGCAATCAGCCCCAGCATTTT. Residues: CASSSSDRSNQPQHF.

This chain uses TRBV6-1 with TRBJ2-1; D is perhaps TRBD1 or TRBD2 (7 bases each). Germline V gene lookup returns CDR1 MNHNS and CDR2 SASEGT. V was pared by 6 bases and J by 10 bases, with 19 bases between. The CDR3 spans 14 residues. This CDR3 reads CASSQQGYGGEQFF. DNA for the CDR3: TGTGCCAGCAGCCAACAGGGGTACGGGGGGGAGCAGTTCTTC.

The chain is built from TRBV11-2 and TRBJ2-1; 8 bases map to TRBD1. CDR3 length equals 14 residues. The junction had 5 bases not matched to a gene; V was cut back by 5 bases and J by 5 bases. Germline loops: CDR1 SGHAT, CDR2 FQNNGV. The CDR3 sequence: CASSPGTGNNEQFF. CDR3 bases: TGTGCCAGCAGCCCCGGGACAGGAAACAATGAGCAGTTCTTC.

This clonotype is classed as medium-sized. This chain connects TRBV12-3 or TRBV12-4 to TRBJ1-2, with TRBD1 as a possible D gene (5 bases). CDR3 length: 13 residues. Trimming removed 3 bases from V and 6 bases from J, with 11 bases in between. This chain's CDR3 is CASSFGTRHGYTF. The CDR3 DNA reads as TGTGCCAGCAGTTTCGGGACCCGCCATGGCTACACCTTC.

There are a few counts of this clonotype. The chain links TRBV28 to TRBJ1-2, with a weak D call TRBD1 (5 bases). Germline V gene data show CDR1 as MDHEN and CDR2 as SYDVKM. Trimming left V 7 bases short and J 1 base short, with 10 bases between. The CDR3 loop spans 13 amino acids. DNA of the CDR3: TGTGCCAGCAACGTGGGGGGTAACTATGGCTACACCTTC. This sequence encodes CASNVGGNYGYTF.

This clonotype was detected a few times. The chain carries TRBV6-5 and TRBJ1-1; D unclear. Trimming took off 2 bases at V and 8 bases at J, with 9 bases between the two ends. Per germline, CDR1 MNHEY and CDR2 SVGAGI. The CDR3 loop spans 12 amino acids. This chain's CDR3 is CASSYGSWEAFF. In nucleotides, the CDR3 is TGTGCCAGCAGTTACGGTAGCTGGGAAGCTTTCTTT.

This clonotype is categorized as medium-sized (0.01 to 0.1%). The V call is TRBV29-1, the J call TRBJ1-1; weak D call: TRBD1 (5 bases). The CDR3 is 14 residues long. V was clipped by 1 base and J by 5 bases, with 14 bases between them. Germline V gene sequence: CDR1 SQVTM, CDR2 ANQGSEA. For the CDR3, the DNA is TGCAGCGTTGAAGGGGGAGCAGGGATAACTGAAGCTTTCTTT. Residues: CSVEGGAGITEAFF.

This clonotype has only a few counts. The rearrangement uses TRBV20-1 and TRBJ1-5, with D unclear. This CDR3 has 12 amino acids. V lost 0 bases and J lost 4, with 4 bases in between. Germline V gives CDR1 DFQATT, CDR2 SNEGSKA (reference sequence). The CDR3 spells CSAREQNQPQHF. The CDR3 DNA is TGCAGTGCTAGAGAACAGAATCAGCCCCAGCATTTT.

The chain links TRBV6-2 or TRBV6-3 to TRBJ2-7; possible D gene TRBD2, 6 bases. The CDR3 is 13 residues long. Trimming cost V 5 bases and J 3 bases, with 11 bases left between them. CDR1 and CDR2 (germline): MNHEY, SVGEGT. CDR3 loop: CASSIRENYEQYF. The CDR3 region has the DNA TGTGCCAGCAGTATCCGGGAGAACTACGAGCAGTACTTC.

This clonotype was seen a handful of times. This chain connects TRBV27 to TRBJ2-2; tentatively, D is TRBD1 (6 bases). The CDR3 covers 15 residues. V was cut by 0 bases and J by 5 bases, with 10 bases left in between. Germline lookup yields CDR1 MNHEY and CDR2 SMNVEV (reference sequence). DNA for the CDR3: TGTGCCAGCAGTTTATCCCGCACAGGGACCGGGGAGCTGTTTTTT. It is translated as CASSLSRTGTGELFF.

There are a few counts of this clonotype. The chain has TRBV13 and TRBJ2-7; tentatively, D is TRBD1 or TRBD2 (5 bases each). The V end lost 0 bases, the J end lost 4 bases, and 13 bases lay between the germline ends. CDR1 is PRHDT, CDR2 FYEKMQ, per germline (reference sequence). The CDR3 runs to 15 residues. CDR3 amino acids: CASSLGTGPGYEQYF. CDR3 bases: TGTGCCAGCAGCTTAGGAACGGGACCCGGGTACGAGCAGTACTTC. The full variable domain, completed using reference TRBV13 and TRBJ2-7, is AAGVIQSPRHLIKEKRETATLKCYPIPRHDTVYWYQQGPGQDPQFLISFYEKMQSDKGSIPDRFSAQQFSDYHSELNMSSLELGDSALYFCASSLGTGPGYEQYFGPGTRLTVT.

Judged by abundance, this clonotype is medium-sized. In nucleotides, the CDR3 is TGTGCCACCAGCAGAGGCGGGCAGGGAGGGAATCAGCCCCAGCATTTT. As protein: CATSRGGQGGNQPQHF. The genes are TRBV15 and TRBJ1-5, with D perhaps matching TRBD1 (5 bases). Germline CDR1 and CDR2: LNHNV and YYDKDF (reference sequence). Trimming stripped 1 base from V and 4 bases from J, with 14 bases between. CDR3 length: 16 amino acids.

By share, this clonotype ranks as medium-sized. V is TRBV6-5 and J is TRBJ1-1; the D is unclear. The CDR3 is 14 residues long. CDR1 and CDR2 (germline): MNHEY, SVGAGI. V lost 0 bases, J lost 1 base, and 6 bases lay in between. CDR3 loop: CASSYSTGNTEAFF. As DNA, the CDR3 is TGTGCCAGCAGTTACTCGACCGGGAACACTGAAGCTTTCTTT.

The chain is built from TRBV19 and TRBJ2-5; weak D call: TRBD2 (5 bases). Germline V gene lookup returns CDR1 LNHDA and CDR2 SQIVND (reference sequence). The CDR3 spans 14 residues. Deletions cut 5 bases from V and 2 bases from J, with 12 bases between. The CDR3 DNA reads as TGTGCCAGTAGTCTCTCGAGCGGACAAGAGACCCAGTACTTC. Translated: CASSLSSGQETQYF.

This clonotype has just one count. The CDR3 sequence is CASATRDRWLSTEAFF. CDR3 DNA sequence: TGTGCCAGCGCTACGCGGGACAGGTGGTTGAGCACTGAAGCTTTCTTT. The gene calls are TRBV6-1 and TRBJ1-1, with 8 bases lining up with TRBD1. This CDR3 is built from 16 residues. Germline V CDR1 and CDR2: MNHNS, SASEGT. V shed 8 bases, J shed 4 bases, and the junction held 15 bases outside the gene matches.

V is TRBV19 and J is TRBJ2-7, with TRBD2 matching 12 bases. Germline lookup yields CDR1 LNHDA and CDR2 SQIVND (reference sequence). The CDR3 is 15 residues long. Trimming at V came to 5 bases and at J to 4 bases, leaving 6 bases not matched to a gene. The CDR3 nucleotides read TGTGCCAGTAGTCCGACTAGCGGGAGAGGATACGAGCAGTACTTC. Encoded protein: CASSPTSGRGYEQYF.

This clonotype was detected only a few times. This chain connects TRBV6-5 to TRBJ2-6, with TRBD1 matching over 7 bases. Germline V gene data show CDR1 as MNHEY and CDR2 as SVGAGI. The CDR3 is 16 amino acids. J gave up 2 bases and V 3 bases, and 4 bases lay outside the gene matches. As DNA, the CDR3 is TGTGCCAGCAGTTATTCAGGACAGGCTGGGGCCAACGTCCTGACTTTC. Translating gives CASSYSGQAGANVLTF.

This clonotype was recorded a few times. CDR3: CASSTGRLEAKNIQYF. In DNA, the CDR3 is TGTGCCAGCAGTACTGGCCGCCTGGAGGCCAAAAACATTCAGTACTTC. V usage is TRBV6-5 and J usage is TRBJ2-4; no reliable D call. Germline V gene data show CDR1 as MNHEY and CDR2 as SVGAGI. Between the trimmed V and J ends, which lost 5 bases and 1 base, there was a span of 15 bases. CDR3 length: 16 residues.

The chain carries TRBV4-1 and TRBJ2-1, with TRBD2 matching 12 bases. Germline lookup yields CDR1 MGHRA and CDR2 YSYEKL. V lost 3 bases, J lost 2 bases, and 11 bases stayed unmatched. The CDR3 length is 19 residues. The DNA of the CDR3 is TGCGCCAGCAGCCACGGAGGGCTAGCGGGAGGGAACCCCTACAATGAGCAGTTCTTC. The encoded protein is CASSHGGLAGGNPYNEQFF.

Here the CDR3 DNA reads TGTGCCAGCAGCCTTGGGTCCTATAATTCACCCCTCCACTTT. It is translated as CASSLGSYNSPLHF. This sequence joins TRBV7-2 and TRBJ1-6; D remains unclear. V dropped 5 bases and J dropped 1 base, with 6 bases sitting between them. This CDR3 region has 14 residues. Germline CDR1 SGHTA, CDR2 FQGNSA.